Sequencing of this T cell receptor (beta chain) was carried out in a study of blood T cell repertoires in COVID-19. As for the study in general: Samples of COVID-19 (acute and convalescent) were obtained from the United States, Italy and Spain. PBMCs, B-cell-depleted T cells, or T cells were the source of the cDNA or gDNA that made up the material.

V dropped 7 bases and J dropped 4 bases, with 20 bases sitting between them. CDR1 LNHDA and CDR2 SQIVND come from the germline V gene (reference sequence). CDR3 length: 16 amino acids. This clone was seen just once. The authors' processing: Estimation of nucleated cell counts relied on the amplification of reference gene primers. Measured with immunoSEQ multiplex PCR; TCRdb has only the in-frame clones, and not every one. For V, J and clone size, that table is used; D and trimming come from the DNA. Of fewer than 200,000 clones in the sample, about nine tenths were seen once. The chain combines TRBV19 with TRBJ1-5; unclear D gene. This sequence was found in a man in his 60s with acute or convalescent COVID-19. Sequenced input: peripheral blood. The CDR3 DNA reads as TGTGCCAGTACCCAAGCGGGGAACTTGGCAAATCAGCCCCAGCATTTT. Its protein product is CASTQAGNLANQPQHF.